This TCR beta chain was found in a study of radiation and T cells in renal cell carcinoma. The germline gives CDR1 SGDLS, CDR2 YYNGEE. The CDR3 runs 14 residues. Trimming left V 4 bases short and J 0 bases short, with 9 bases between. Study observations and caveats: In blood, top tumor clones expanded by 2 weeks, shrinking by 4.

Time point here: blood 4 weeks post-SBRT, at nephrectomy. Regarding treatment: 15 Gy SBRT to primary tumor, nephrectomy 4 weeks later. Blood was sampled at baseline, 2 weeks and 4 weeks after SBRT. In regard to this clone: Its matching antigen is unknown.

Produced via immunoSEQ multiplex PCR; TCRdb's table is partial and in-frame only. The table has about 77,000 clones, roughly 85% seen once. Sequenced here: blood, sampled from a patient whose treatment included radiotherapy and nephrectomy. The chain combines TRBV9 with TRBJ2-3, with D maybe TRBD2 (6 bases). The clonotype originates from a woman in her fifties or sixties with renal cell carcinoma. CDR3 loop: CASSSSVSTDTQYF. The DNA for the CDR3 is TGTGCCAGCAGCTCTAGCGTTAGCACAGATACGCAGTATTTT.